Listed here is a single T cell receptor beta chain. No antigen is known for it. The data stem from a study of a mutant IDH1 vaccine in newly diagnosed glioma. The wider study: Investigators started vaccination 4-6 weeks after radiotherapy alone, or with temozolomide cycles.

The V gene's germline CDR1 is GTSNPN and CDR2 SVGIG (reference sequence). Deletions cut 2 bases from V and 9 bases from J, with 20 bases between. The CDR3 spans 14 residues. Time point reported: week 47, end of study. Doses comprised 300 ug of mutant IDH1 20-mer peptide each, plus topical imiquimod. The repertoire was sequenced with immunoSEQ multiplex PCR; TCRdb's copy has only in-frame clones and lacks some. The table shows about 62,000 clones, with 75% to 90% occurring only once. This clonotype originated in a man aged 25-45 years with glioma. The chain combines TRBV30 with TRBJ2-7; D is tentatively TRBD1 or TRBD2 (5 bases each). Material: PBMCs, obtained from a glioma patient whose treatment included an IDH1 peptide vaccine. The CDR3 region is CAWSLGPMDLGQYF. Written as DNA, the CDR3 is TGTGCCTGGAGTTTGGGACCGATGGATCTGGGGCAGTACTTC.